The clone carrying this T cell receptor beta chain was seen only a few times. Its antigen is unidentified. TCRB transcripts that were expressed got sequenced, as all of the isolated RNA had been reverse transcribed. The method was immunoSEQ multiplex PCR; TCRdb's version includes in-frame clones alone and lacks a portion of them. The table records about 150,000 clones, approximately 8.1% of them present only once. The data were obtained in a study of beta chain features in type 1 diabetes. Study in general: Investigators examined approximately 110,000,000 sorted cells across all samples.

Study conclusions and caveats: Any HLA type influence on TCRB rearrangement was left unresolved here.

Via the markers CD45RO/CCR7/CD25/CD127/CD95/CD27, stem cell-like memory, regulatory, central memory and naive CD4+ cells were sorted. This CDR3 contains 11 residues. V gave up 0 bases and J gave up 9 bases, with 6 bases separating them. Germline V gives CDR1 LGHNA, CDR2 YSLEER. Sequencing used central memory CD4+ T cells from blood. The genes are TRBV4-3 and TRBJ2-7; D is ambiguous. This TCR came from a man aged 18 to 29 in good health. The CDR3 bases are TGCGCCAGCAGCCAAGATAGAACGCAGTACTTC. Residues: CASSQDRTQYF.